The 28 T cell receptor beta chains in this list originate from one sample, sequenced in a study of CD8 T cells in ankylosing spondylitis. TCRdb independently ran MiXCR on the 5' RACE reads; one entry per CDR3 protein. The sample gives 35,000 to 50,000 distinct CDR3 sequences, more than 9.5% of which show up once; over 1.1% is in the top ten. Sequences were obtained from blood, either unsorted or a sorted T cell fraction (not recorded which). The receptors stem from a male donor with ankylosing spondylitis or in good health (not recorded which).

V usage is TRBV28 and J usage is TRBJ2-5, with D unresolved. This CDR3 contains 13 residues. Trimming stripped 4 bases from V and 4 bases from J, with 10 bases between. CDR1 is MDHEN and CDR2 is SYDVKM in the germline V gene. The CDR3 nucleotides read TGTGCCAGCAGTTCCGGAGAGGTAGAGACCCAGTACTTC. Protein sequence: CASSSGEVETQYF. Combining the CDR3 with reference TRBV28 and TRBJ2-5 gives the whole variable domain DVKVTQSSRYLVKRTGEKVFLECVQDMDHENMFWYRQDPGLGLRLIYFSYDVKMKEKGDIPEGYSVSREKKERFSLILESASTNQTSMYLCASSSGEVETQYFGPGTRLLVL.

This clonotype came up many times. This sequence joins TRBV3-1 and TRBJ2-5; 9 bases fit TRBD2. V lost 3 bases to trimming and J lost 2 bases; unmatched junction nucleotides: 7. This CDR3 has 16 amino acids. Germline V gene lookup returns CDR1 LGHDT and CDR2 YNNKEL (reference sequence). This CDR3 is CASSHGRTSAQETQYF. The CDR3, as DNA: TGTGCCAGCAGCCATGGCCGGACTAGCGCTCAAGAGACCCAGTACTTC.

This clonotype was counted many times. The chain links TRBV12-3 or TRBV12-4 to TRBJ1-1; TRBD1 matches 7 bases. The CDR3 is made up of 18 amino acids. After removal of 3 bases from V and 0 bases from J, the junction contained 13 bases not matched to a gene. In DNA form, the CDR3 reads TGTGCCAGCAGTTTCACAGGGGAAGGGAATGCTATGAACACTGAAGCTTTCTTT. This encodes CASSFTGEGNAMNTEAFF.

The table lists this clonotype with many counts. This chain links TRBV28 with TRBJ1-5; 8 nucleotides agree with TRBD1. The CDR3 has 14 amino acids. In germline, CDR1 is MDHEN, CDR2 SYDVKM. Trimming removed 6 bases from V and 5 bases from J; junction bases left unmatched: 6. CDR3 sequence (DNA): TGTGCCAGCAGGCCGGGACAGGCCTATCAGCCCCAGCATTTT. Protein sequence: CASRPGQAYQPQHF.

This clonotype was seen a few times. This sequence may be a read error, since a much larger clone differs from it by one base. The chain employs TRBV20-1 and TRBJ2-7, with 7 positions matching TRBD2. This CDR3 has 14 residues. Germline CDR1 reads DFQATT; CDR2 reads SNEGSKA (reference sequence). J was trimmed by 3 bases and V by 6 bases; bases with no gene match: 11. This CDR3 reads CSAAPSGRVYEQYF. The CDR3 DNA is TGCAGTGCCGCCCCCTCGGGGAGGGTCTACGAGCAGTACTTC.

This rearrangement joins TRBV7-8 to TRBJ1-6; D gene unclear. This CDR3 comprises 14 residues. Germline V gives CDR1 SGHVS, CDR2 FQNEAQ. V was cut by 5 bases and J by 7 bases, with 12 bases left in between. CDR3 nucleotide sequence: TGTGCCAGCAGCCCTATAGGAGGGAATTCACCCCTCCACTTT. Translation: CASSPIGGNSPLHF. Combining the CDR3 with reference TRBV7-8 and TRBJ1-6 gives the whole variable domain GAGVSQSPRYKVAKRGQDVALRCDPISGHVSLFWYQQALGQGPEFLTYFQNEAQLDKSGLPSDRFFAERPEGSVSTLKIQRTQQEDSAVYLCASSPIGGNSPLHFGNGTRLTVT.

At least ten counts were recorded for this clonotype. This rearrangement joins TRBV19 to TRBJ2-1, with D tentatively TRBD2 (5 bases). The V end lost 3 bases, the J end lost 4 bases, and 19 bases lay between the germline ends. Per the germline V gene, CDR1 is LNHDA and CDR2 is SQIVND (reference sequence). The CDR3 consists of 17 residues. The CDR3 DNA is TGTGCCAGTAGTATCACGTCGTGGGAGAGGCAATACAATGAGCAGTTCTTC. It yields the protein CASSITSWERQYNEQFF.

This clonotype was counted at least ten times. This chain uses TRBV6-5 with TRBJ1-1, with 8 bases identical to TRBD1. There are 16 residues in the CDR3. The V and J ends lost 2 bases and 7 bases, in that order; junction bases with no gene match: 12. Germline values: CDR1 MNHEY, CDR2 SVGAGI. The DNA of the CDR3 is TGTGCCAGCAGTTACACCAGACAGGGGCGAGGTATTGAAGCTTTCTTT. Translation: CASSYTRQGRGIEAFF.

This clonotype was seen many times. CDR3 coding DNA: TGCAGCGTCACCGGGACGTTCCCGAACACTGAAGCTTTCTTT. Its translation: CSVTGTFPNTEAFF. The chain couples TRBV29-1 to TRBJ1-1; perhaps TRBD1 as D (5 bases). V was trimmed by 6 bases and J by 1 base, leaving 15 bases between them. The CDR3 extends over 14 amino acids. Germline CDR1 reads SQVTM; CDR2 reads ANQGSEA.

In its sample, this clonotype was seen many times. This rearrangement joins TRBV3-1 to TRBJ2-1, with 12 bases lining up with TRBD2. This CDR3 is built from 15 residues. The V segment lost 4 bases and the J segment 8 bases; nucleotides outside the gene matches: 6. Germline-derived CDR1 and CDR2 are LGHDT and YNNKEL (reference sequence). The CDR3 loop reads CASSPRTSGVDEQFF. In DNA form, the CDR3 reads TGTGCCAGCAGCCCGAGGACTAGCGGGGTTGATGAGCAGTTCTTC.

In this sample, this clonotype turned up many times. CDR3 nucleotide sequence: TGCGCCAGCAACCCCTTCCCGGGGGCGAGGGTTTACAATGAGCAGTTCTTC. It codes for CASNPFPGARVYNEQFF. This chain links TRBV5-1 with TRBJ2-1; D could derive from TRBD1 or TRBD2 (6 bases each). V lost 6 bases, J lost 4 bases, and 23 bases lay in between. This CDR3 contains 17 residues. Germline CDR1 is SGHRS and CDR2 is YFSETQ.

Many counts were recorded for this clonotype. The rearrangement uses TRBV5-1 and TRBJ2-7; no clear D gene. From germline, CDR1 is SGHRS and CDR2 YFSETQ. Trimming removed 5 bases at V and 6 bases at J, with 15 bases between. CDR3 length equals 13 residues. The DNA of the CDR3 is TGCGCCAGCAGTTCCCCGTCGATACGCGAGCAGTACTTC. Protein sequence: CASSSPSIREQYF.

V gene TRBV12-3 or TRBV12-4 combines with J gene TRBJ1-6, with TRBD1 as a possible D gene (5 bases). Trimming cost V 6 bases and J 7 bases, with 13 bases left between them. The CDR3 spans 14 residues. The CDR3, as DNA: TGTGCCAGCAGCCACACGGGGCGGAATTCACCCCTCCACTTT. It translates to CASSHTGRNSPLHF.

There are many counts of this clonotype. CDR3 amino acids: CSAPQSNTEAFF. Written as DNA, the CDR3 is TGCAGTGCTCCCCAATCGAACACTGAAGCTTTCTTT. The chain links TRBV20-1 to TRBJ1-1, with D unclear. V shed 5 bases and J shed 1 base, with 8 bases lying between them. Germline values: CDR1 DFQATT, CDR2 SNEGSKA (reference sequence). There are 12 residues in the CDR3.

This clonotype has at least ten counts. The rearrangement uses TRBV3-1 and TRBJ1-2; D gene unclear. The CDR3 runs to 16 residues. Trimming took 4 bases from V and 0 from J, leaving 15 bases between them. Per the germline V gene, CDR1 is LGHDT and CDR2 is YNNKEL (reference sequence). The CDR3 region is CASSPQAAGTNYGYTF. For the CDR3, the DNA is TGTGCCAGCAGCCCGCAGGCGGCAGGTACTAACTATGGCTACACCTTC.

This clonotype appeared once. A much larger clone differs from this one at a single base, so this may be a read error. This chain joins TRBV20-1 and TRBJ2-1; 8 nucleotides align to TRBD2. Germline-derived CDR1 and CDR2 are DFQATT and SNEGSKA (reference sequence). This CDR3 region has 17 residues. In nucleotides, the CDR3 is TGCAGTACTAGAGATATAATAGCGGGGTGGGACGTAAATGAGCAGTTCTTC. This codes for CSTRDIIAGWDVNEQFF.

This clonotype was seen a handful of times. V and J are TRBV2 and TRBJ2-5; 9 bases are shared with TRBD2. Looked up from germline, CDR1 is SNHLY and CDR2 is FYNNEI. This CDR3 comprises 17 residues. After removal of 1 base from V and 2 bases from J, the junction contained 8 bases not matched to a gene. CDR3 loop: CASSEEPSGGRQETQYF. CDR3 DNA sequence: TGTGCCAGCAGTGAAGAACCCAGCGGGGGGCGACAAGAGACCCAGTACTTC.

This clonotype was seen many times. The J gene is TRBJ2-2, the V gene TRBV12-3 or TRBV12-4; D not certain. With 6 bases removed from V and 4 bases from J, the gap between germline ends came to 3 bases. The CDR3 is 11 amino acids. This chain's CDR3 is CASSRTGELFF. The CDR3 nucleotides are TGTGCCAGCAGCCGCACCGGGGAGCTGTTTTTT.

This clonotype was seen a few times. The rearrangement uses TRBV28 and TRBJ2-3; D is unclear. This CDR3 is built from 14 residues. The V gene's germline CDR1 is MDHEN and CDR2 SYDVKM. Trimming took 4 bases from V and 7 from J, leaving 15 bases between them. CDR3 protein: CASSSRATDNTQYF. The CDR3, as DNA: TGTGCCAGCAGTTCTCGGGCCACAGACAATACGCAGTATTTT.

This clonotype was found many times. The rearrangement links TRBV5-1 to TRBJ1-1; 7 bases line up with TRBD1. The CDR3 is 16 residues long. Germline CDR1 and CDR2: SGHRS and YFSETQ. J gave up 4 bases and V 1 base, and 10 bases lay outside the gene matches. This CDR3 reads CASSLPGGGQGTEAFF. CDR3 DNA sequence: TGCGCCAGCAGCTTGCCAGGGGGGGGGCAGGGCACTGAAGCTTTCTTT.

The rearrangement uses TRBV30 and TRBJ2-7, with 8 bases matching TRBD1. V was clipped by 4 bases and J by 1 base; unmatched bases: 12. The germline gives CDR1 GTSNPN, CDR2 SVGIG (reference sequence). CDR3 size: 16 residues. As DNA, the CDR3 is TGTGCCTGGAAGCCCCCTCCGGGACAGGATTCCTACGAGCAGTACTTC. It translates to CAWKPPPGQDSYEQYF.

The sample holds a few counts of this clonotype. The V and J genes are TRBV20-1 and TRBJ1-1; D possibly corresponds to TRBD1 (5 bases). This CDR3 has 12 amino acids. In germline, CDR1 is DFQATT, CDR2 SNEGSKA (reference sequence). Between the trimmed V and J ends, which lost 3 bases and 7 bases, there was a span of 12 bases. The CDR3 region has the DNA TGCAGTGCTAGGCCCATAGGGGTTGAAGCTTTCTTT. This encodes CSARPIGVEAFF.

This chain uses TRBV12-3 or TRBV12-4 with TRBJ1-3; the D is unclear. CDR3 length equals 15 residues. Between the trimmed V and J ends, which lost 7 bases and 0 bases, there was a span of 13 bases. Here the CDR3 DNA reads TGTGCCAGCACCATTGGAATCTTCTCTGGAAACACCATATATTTT. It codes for CASTIGIFSGNTIYF.

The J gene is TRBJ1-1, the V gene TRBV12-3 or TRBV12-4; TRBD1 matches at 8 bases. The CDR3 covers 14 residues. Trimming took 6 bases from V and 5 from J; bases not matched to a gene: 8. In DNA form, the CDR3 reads TGTGCCAGCAGCACACAGGGGGGGGGAACTGAAGCTTTCTTT. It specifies CASSTQGGGTEAFF.

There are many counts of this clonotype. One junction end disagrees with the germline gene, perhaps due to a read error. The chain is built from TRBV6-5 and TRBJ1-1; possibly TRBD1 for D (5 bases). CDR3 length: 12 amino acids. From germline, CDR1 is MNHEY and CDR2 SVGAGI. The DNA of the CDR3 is TGCGCCAGCAGCTTAAGGGGCACTGAAGCTTTCTTT. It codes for CASSLRGTEAFF.

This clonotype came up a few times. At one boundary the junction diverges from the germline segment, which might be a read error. The CDR3 spells CAISQEDRQGNSPLHF. The CDR3 DNA reads TGTGCCATCAGCCAAGAAGACCGACAGGGAAATTCACCCCTCCACTTT. V and J are TRBV3-1 and TRBJ1-6; 7 bases line up with TRBD1. Germline CDR1 LGHDT, CDR2 YNNKEL (reference sequence). This CDR3 comprises 16 residues.

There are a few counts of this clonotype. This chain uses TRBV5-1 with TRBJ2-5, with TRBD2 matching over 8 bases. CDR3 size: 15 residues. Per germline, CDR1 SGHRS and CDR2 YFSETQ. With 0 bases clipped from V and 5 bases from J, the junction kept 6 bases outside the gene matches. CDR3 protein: CASSLEPGLEETQYF. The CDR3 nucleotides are TGCGCCAGCAGCTTGGAACCGGGACTAGAGGAGACCCAGTACTTC.

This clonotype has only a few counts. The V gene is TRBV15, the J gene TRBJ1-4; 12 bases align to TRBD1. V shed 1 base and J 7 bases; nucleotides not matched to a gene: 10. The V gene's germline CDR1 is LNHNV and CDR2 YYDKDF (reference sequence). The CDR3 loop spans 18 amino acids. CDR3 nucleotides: TGTGCCACCAGCAGAGGAGACCGGGACAGGGGGCGGATTGAAAAACTGTTTTTT. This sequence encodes CATSRGDRDRGRIEKLFF.